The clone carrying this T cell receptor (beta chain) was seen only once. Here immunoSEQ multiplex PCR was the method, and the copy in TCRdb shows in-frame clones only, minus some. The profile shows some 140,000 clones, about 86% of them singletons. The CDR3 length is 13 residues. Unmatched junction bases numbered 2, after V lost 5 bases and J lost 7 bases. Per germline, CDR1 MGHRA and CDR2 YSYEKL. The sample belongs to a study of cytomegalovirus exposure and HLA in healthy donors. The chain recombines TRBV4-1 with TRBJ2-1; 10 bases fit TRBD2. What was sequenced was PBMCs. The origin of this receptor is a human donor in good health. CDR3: CASSISGRNEQFF. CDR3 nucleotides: TGCGCCAGCAGCATTAGCGGGAGGAATGAGCAGTTCTTC.